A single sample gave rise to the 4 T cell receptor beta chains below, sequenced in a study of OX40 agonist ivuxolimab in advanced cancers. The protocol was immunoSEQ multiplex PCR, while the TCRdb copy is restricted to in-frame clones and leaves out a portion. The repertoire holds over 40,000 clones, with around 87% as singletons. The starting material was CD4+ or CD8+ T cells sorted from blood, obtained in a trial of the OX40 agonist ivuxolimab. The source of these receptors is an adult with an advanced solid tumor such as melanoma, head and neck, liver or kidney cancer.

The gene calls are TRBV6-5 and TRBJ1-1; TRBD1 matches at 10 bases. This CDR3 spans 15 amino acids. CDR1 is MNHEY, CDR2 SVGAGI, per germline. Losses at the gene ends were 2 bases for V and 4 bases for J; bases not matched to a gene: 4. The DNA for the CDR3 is TGTGCCAGCAGTTACCCGACAGGGGGCCGCACTGAAGCTTTCTTT. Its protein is CASSYPTGGRTEAFF.

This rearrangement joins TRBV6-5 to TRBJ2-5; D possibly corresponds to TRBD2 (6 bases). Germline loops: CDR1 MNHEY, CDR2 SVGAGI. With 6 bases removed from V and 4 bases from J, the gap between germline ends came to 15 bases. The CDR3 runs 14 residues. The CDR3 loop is CASSFQTRGETQYF. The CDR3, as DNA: TGTGCCAGCAGCTTCCAGACTAGGGGAGAGACCCAGTACTTC.

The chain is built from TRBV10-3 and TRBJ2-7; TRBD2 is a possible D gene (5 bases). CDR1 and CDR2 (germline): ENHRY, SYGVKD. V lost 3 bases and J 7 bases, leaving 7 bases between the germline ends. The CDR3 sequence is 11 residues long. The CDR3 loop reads CAISDTGEQYF. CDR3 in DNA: TGTGCCATCAGTGATACGGGGGAGCAGTACTTC.

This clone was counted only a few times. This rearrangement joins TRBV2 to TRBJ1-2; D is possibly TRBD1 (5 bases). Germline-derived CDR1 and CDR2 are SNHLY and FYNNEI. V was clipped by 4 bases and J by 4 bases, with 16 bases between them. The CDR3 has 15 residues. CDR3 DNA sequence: TGTGCCAGCAGTGTAGGCAGGGCCTCCAGCTATGGCTACACCTTC. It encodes CASSVGRASSYGYTF.